This TCR beta chain is from a study of response to subunit inactivated influenza vaccine. The study's findings and limits: The authors offered the suggestion that each seasonal influenza vaccination recruits few new T cells.

Germline V CDR1 and CDR2: SGHRS, YFSETQ. The CDR3 sequence is 15 residues long. Trimming removed 1 base from V and 3 bases from J; junction bases left unmatched: 3. Concerning this clonotype: Its cognate antigen is unknown.

Each CDR3 protein gets one entry after TCRdb re-called the RT-PCR reads with MiXCR. There are fewer than 550,000 distinct CDR3 sequences in the sample; roughly 27% occur only once, and approximately 2% lies in the top ten. The source material was CD4+ T cells sorted from PBMCs, sampled 5 days after vaccination. This clonotype was sampled from a man aged 50-60 years who received an inactivated influenza vaccine. The V gene is TRBV5-1, the J gene TRBJ2-7; 11 nucleotides line up with TRBD2. Here the CDR3 reads CASSLLAGGGYEQYF. The CDR3 DNA reads as TGCGCCAGCAGCTTGCTAGCGGGGGGCGGCTACGAGCAGTACTTC.